These T cell receptor beta chains were read from a single sample in a study of PD-1 blockade in mismatch repair-deficient tumors. Libraries were prepared by immunoSEQ multiplex PCR; TCRdb keeps only in-frame clonotypes and omits some of them. Of 80,000 to 100,000 clones listed, over 70% are singletons. The material was peripheral blood, obtained 12 weeks after starting pembrolizumab. These TCRs come from an adult with mismatch repair-deficient cancer. Each CDR3 is given with its conserved first and last residue. A D gene is named only where the DNA matches it firmly. Clone size is shown for a subset of rows, as once, few, many or a class of expanded clone.

clone_size	d_call	j_call	v_call	cdr3_aa	cdr3_nt
-	TRBD1	TRBJ2-2	TRBV19	CASSLRTGTNTGELFF	TGTGCCAGTAGTTTAAGGACAGGGACGAACACCGGGGAGCTGTTTTTT
-	-	TRBJ1-1	TRBV18	CASSGTENTEAFF	TGTGCCAGCTCCGGGACGGAGAACACTGAAGCTTTCTTT
-	-	TRBJ1-1	TRBV6-1	CASSPHRENTEAFF	TGTGCCAGCAGTCCCCACAGGGAGAACACTGAAGCTTTCTTT
-	-	TRBJ1-2	TRBV2	CASRDPPGAFGYTF	TGTGCCAGCAGGGACCCACCGGGGGCCTTTGGCTACACCTTC
-	TRBD2	TRBJ2-1	TRBV5-1	CASSRLTSGSHNEQFF	TGCGCCAGCAGCCGTCTGACTAGCGGGAGCCACAATGAGCAGTTCTTC
-	TRBD1	TRBJ2-2	TRBV6-5	CASSPGQGNGELFF	TGTGCCAGCAGTCCGGGACAGGGGAACGGGGAGCTGTTTTTT
-	-	TRBJ1-2	TRBV5-1	CASSLGLGAWGYTF	TGCGCCAGCAGCTTGGGACTGGGGGCTTGGGGCTACACCTTC
-	-	TRBJ1-5	TRBV6-5	CASRRAASNQPQHF	TGTGCCAGCAGGAGGGCAGCTAGCAATCAGCCCCAGCATTTT
-	-	TRBJ1-2	TRBV5-4	CASSLAGNGYTF	TGTGCCAGCAGCTTGGCAGGGAATGGCTACACCTTC
-	TRBD2	TRBJ2-7	TRBV19	CASSIDGTSYEQYF	TGTGCCAGTAGTATAGATGGGACTAGCTACGAGCAGTACTTC
-	-	TRBJ2-7	TRBV27	CASRKGTAYEQYF	TGTGCCAGCAGAAAAGGGACGGCCTACGAGCAGTACTTC
few	TRBD1	TRBJ1-1	TRBV14	CASSLQGAGDTEAFF	TGTGCCAGCAGCCTACAGGGGGCAGGGGACACTGAAGCTTTCTTT
-	-	TRBJ1-3	TRBV10-2	CASSWGGSSGNTIYF	TGCGCCAGCAGCTGGGGGGGCAGCTCTGGAAACACCATATATTTT